The 24 T cell receptor beta chains below were found in one sample sequenced in a study of blood T cell repertoires in COVID-19. Assay used: immunoSEQ multiplex PCR; TCRdb lists only in-frame clones, some missing. The sample contains 250,000 to 350,000 clones, more than 80% of which appear only once. Source material: peripheral blood. The receptors originated from a woman in her twenties or thirties with active or convalescent COVID-19.

The V and J genes are TRBV7-2 and TRBJ2-3; D is undetermined. CDR1 is SGHTA, CDR2 FQGNSA, per germline. The ends were cut back, 5 bases at V and 1 base at J, with 10 bases in the middle. The CDR3 runs 14 residues. The CDR3 DNA follows: TGTGCCAGCAGCCCCTTCGAGGGCACAGATACGCAGTATTTT. This codes for CASSPFEGTDTQYF.

The J gene is TRBJ2-5, the V gene TRBV9, with a possible D match to TRBD1 (6 bases). This CDR3 is 17 amino acids long. Trimming took off 0 bases at V and 1 base at J, with 16 bases between the two ends. Germline loops: CDR1 SGDLS, CDR2 YYNGEE. The CDR3 coding sequence is TGTGCCAGCAGCGTAGATGGTGGGACACCGCTCCAAGAGACCCAGTACTTC. Translated: CASSVDGGTPLQETQYF.

Only a few counts were recorded for this clone. V and J are TRBV7-2 and TRBJ2-5; TRBD2 matches at 10 bases. Germline V CDR1 and CDR2: SGHTA, FQGNSA. The CDR3 covers 17 residues. Trimming removed 0 bases from V and 6 bases from J; junction bases left unmatched: 10. The CDR3 DNA sequence: TGTGCCAGCAGCTTAGCGACGGGGGCTAGCGGGGGAAAGACCCAGTACTTC. The encoded protein is CASSLATGASGGKTQYF. Together with reference TRBV7-2 and TRBJ2-5, the CDR3 gives the full variable domain: GAGVSQSPSNKVTEKGKDVELRCDPISGHTALYWYRQSLGQGLEFLIYFQGNSAPDKSGLPSDRFSAERTGGSVSTLTIQRTQQEDSAVYLCASSLATGASGGKTQYFGPGTRLLVL.

The rearrangement uses TRBV27 and TRBJ1-5; the D gene is possibly TRBD1 (5 bases). In germline, CDR1 is MNHEY, CDR2 SMNVEV (reference sequence). Trimming left V 4 bases short and J 1 base short, with 14 bases between. The CDR3 has 16 residues. The chain's CDR3 is CASSSNPGGSNQPQHF. In DNA, the CDR3 is TGTGCCAGCAGTTCGAACCCGGGGGGGAGCAATCAGCCCCAGCATTTT.

The J gene is TRBJ1-4, the V gene TRBV6-5; possible D gene TRBD1, 5 bases. This CDR3 has 15 amino acids. Germline-derived CDR1 and CDR2 are MNHEY and SVGAGI. The V and J ends lost 5 bases and 8 bases respectively, with 18 bases between them. The CDR3 region has the DNA TGTGCCAGCAGTAACCACAGGCCTCAGGAGGAAAAACTGTTTTTT. It is translated as CASSNHRPQEEKLFF.

V is TRBV5-5 and J is TRBJ2-5; 8 nucleotides match TRBD1. The CDR3 consists of 15 residues. V dropped 4 bases and J dropped 4; count of bases not matched to a gene: 9. Germline lookup yields CDR1 SGHKS and CDR2 YYEKEE (reference sequence). CDR3 protein: CASSPIRQGIETQYF. The CDR3 coding sequence is TGTGCCAGCAGCCCCATCCGACAGGGGATAGAGACCCAGTACTTC.

V is TRBV3-1 (or the pseudogene TRBV3-2) and J is TRBJ1-2, with D hard to call. The length of the CDR3 is 12 residues. Germline-derived CDR1 and CDR2 are LGHDT and YNNKEL (reference sequence). V was clipped by 5 bases and J by 7 bases, with 11 bases between them. CDR3 protein: CASSRESGGYTF. The CDR3 DNA sequence: TGTGCCAGCAGCAGAGAATCAGGTGGCTACACCTTC.

This clone was detected only a few times. This chain uses TRBV30 with TRBJ1-5; 7 positions match TRBD1. The CDR3 loop spans 15 amino acids. Germline-derived CDR1 and CDR2 are GTSNPN and SVGIG (reference sequence). V was clipped by 3 bases and J by 0 bases; unmatched bases: 5. CDR3 nucleotides: TGTGCCTGGAGCGCGGGACAGCATAGCAATCAGCCCCAGCATTTT. It codes for CAWSAGQHSNQPQHF.

The chain has TRBV11-3 and TRBJ2-1; tentative D call: TRBD2 (6 bases). This CDR3 contains 14 residues. The germline gives CDR1 SGHNT, CDR2 YENEEA. V gave up 4 bases and J gave up 6 bases, with 13 bases separating them. The CDR3 loop reads CASSYSGAANEQFF. DNA of the CDR3: TGTGCCAGCAGCTATAGCGGTGCAGCCAATGAGCAGTTCTTC.

The DNA of the CDR3 is TGTGCCAGCAGCTTAGTCGGTGCGGGGGTCGGGACCCAGTACTTC. It translates to CASSLVGAGVGTQYF. V is TRBV7-2 and J is TRBJ2-5; TRBD2 aligns across 7 bases. Trimming removed 1 base from V and 7 bases from J; junction bases left unmatched: 9. Germline lookup yields CDR1 SGHTA and CDR2 FQGNSA. The CDR3 is 15 amino acids.

The V gene is TRBV24-1, the J gene TRBJ2-5; 10 bases align to TRBD1. CDR1 KGHDR and CDR2 SFDVKD come from the germline V gene. The CDR3 consists of 15 residues. Trimming took 4 bases from V and 5 from J; bases not matched to a gene: 6. CDR3 loop: CATSDRDRGLETQYF. DNA of the CDR3: TGTGCCACCAGTGACCGGGACAGGGGCTTGGAGACCCAGTACTTC.

The V gene is TRBV9, the J gene TRBJ1-2, with D possibly matching TRBD1 (5 bases). CDR3 length: 16 amino acids. Germline V gene lookup returns CDR1 SGDLS and CDR2 YYNGEE. Deletions cut 3 bases from V and 5 bases from J, with 20 bases between. CDR3 in amino acids: CASSEPSSGGDYGYTF. CDR3 DNA: TGTGCCAGCAGCGAGCCCTCGTCGGGAGGGGATTATGGCTACACCTTC.

V usage is TRBV4-3 and J usage is TRBJ2-4; D is unresolved. From germline, CDR1 is LGHNA and CDR2 YSLEER. The CDR3 loop spans 18 amino acids. Trimming removed 1 base from V and 0 bases from J, with 16 bases in between. In nucleotides, the CDR3 is TGCGCCAGCAGCCAAGTCTCCCCAGGTGGATTAGCCAAAAACATTCAGTACTTC. It translates to CASSQVSPGGLAKNIQYF.

The CDR3 here is CAWKKGVIGGYTF. The DNA for the CDR3 is TGTGCCTGGAAAAAGGGAGTTATCGGTGGCTACACCTTC. The chain carries TRBV30 and TRBJ1-2; D is uncertain. Germline values: CDR1 GTSNPN, CDR2 SVGIG (reference sequence). V gave up 4 bases and J gave up 7 bases, with 16 bases separating them. CDR3 length equals 13 residues.

The chain is built from TRBV6-5 and TRBJ2-1; 8 bases are a match to TRBD2. The trim removed 6 bases at V and 8 bases at J, leaving 12 bases unmatched. Germline V lookup: CDR1 MNHEY, CDR2 SVGAGI. This CDR3 has 15 residues. CDR3 protein: CASSRGTGLGDEQFF. CDR3 nucleotides: TGTGCCAGCAGCCGCGGAACGGGACTAGGAGATGAGCAGTTCTTC.

V gene TRBV7-2 combines with J gene TRBJ1-4; D is perhaps TRBD1 (6 bases). The germline gives CDR1 SGHTA, CDR2 FQGNSA. This CDR3 contains 15 residues. Trimming shortened V by 4 bases and J by 5 bases, and 14 bases separated the two germline ends. CDR3 in amino acids: CASSSQGAVNEKLFF. CDR3 bases: TGTGCCAGCAGCTCACAGGGTGCAGTCAATGAAAAACTGTTTTTT.

This chain connects TRBV9 to TRBJ1-6, with 10 bases lining up with TRBD1. Germline loops: CDR1 SGDLS, CDR2 YYNGEE. V shed 4 bases and J 7 bases; nucleotides not matched to a gene: 5. The CDR3 contains 15 residues. CDR3 nucleotide sequence: TGTGCCAGCAGCCCAACGGGACAGGGGAATTCACCCCTCCACTTT. Its protein is CASSPTGQGNSPLHF.

V and J are TRBV29-1 and TRBJ2-3; 8 bases match TRBD1. Trimming at V came to 8 bases and at J to 6 bases, leaving 10 bases not matched to a gene. Germline V gene sequence: CDR1 SQVTM, CDR2 ANQGSEA. The CDR3 totals 13 residues. CDR3 bases: TGCAGCCTGGGACAGGCTGGGTCCGATACGCAGTATTTT. Translation gives CSLGQAGSDTQYF.

The genes are TRBV19 and TRBJ1-4; D is unresolved. The length of the CDR3 is 13 residues. Looked up from germline, CDR1 is LNHDA and CDR2 is SQIVND (reference sequence). Trimming took off 3 bases at V and 6 bases at J, with 8 bases between the two ends. CDR3 nucleotide sequence: TGTGCCAGTAGTATTCTCGGGGATGAAAAACTGTTTTTT. The encoded protein is CASSILGDEKLFF.

The chain couples TRBV27 to TRBJ2-2; a possible D gene is TRBD2 (5 bases). V lost 7 bases and J 4 bases, leaving 13 bases between the germline ends. This CDR3 is built from 14 residues. Germline CDR1 and CDR2: MNHEY and SMNVEV (reference sequence). CDR3 sequence: CASTPLAGTGELFF. CDR3 in DNA: TGTGCCAGCACCCCCCTAGCAGGCACCGGGGAGCTGTTTTTT.

The DNA of the CDR3 is TGTGCCAGCAGTGGTAGAACAGGAGTCATGAACACTGAAGCTTTCTTT. It yields the protein CASSGRTGVMNTEAFF. V is TRBV27 and J is TRBJ1-1; maybe TRBD1 (5 bases). This CDR3 contains 16 residues. Trimming took 5 bases from V and 0 from J, leaving 16 bases between them. Germline V gene data show CDR1 as MNHEY and CDR2 as SMNVEV (reference sequence).

The chain uses TRBV6-2 or TRBV6-3 and TRBJ2-1; the D gene is possibly TRBD2 (6 bases). This CDR3 has 14 amino acids. Between the trimmed V and J ends, which lost 4 bases and 7 bases, there was a span of 14 bases. The V gene's germline CDR1 is MNHEY and CDR2 SVGEGT. The CDR3 bases are TGTGCCAGCAGTTTTGTCCCGGGAGCGAATGAGCAGTTCTTC. Encoded protein: CASSFVPGANEQFF.

J is TRBJ1-1 and V is TRBV5-5; no definite D call. V gave up 0 bases and J gave up 1 base, with 7 bases separating them. Germline V gene sequence: CDR1 SGHKS, CDR2 YYEKEE (reference sequence). The CDR3 is made up of 14 amino acids. Here the CDR3 reads CASSLASTNTEAFF. The CDR3 DNA follows: TGTGCCAGCAGCTTGGCCAGTACGAACACTGAAGCTTTCTTT.

The gene calls are TRBV6-4 and TRBJ2-7; TRBD2 aligns across 11 bases. The J segment lost 3 bases and the V segment lost 4 bases, leaving 5 bases of the junction unmatched. The CDR3 is 15 amino acids. CDR1 MRHNA and CDR2 SNTAGT come from the germline V gene. The CDR3 sequence is CASSVLAGDNYEQYF. The CDR3 region has the DNA TGTGCCAGCAGTGTACTAGCGGGGGACAACTACGAGCAGTACTTC.